Here is one T cell receptor (beta chain) with its context. The entry originates in a study of blood T cell repertoires in COVID-19. Source study methods: The assay estimated nucleated cells by amplifying reference gene primers. The protocol was immunoSEQ multiplex PCR, while the TCRdb copy is restricted to in-frame clones and leaves out a portion. The V and J calls and the clone size are those of that table, but D and trimming were determined from the DNA. The table shows 400,000 to 450,000 clones, with about nine tenths occurring only once. Germline trimming cut 5 bases from V and 3 bases from J; bases unmatched to any gene: 3. From germline, CDR1 is SGHAT and CDR2 FQNNGV. The CDR3 has 13 amino acids.

Sequencing used peripheral blood. The chain is built from TRBV11-2 and TRBJ2-5, with 7 bases fitting TRBD1. The source is a woman between 25 and 40 years old with active or convalescent COVID-19. This chain's CDR3 is CASSPGQKETQYF. The CDR3 nucleotides are TGTGCCAGCAGCCCGGGACAGAAAGAGACCCAGTACTTC.